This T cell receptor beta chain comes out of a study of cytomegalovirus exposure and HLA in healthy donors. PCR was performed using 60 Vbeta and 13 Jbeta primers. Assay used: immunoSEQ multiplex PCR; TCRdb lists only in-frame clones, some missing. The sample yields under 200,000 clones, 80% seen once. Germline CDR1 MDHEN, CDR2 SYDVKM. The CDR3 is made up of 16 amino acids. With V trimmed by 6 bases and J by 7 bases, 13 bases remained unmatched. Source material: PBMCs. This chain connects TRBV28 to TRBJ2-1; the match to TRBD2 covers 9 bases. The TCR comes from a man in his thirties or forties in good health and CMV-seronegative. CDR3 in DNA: TGTGCCAGCAGGGCCCCCCGGGCGGGAGGGACTAATGAGCAGTTCTTC. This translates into CASRAPRAGGTNEQFF.